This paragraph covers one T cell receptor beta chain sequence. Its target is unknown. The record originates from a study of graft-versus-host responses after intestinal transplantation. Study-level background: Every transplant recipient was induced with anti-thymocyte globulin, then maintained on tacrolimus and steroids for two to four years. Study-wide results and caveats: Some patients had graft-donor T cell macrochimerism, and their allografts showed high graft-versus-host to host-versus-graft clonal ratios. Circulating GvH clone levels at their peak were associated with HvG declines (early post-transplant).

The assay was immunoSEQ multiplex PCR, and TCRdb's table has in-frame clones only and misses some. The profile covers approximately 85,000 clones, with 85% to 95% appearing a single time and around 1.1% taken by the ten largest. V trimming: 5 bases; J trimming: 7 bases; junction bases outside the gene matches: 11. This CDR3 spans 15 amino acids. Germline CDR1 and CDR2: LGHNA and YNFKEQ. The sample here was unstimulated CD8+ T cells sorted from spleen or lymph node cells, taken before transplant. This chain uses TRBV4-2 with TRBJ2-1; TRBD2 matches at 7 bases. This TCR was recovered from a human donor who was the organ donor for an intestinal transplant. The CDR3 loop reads CASSWGAREGNEQFF. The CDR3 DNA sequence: TGTGCCAGCAGCTGGGGAGCCAGGGAGGGGAATGAGCAGTTCTTC.